Included here is one T cell receptor beta chain sequence, with context. The record originates from a study of blood T cell repertoires in COVID-19. The CDR3 is 14 amino acids. V gave up 1 base and J gave up 8 bases, with 14 bases separating them. Germline loops: CDR1 SGHAT, CDR2 FQNNGV. Measured with immunoSEQ multiplex PCR; TCRdb has only the in-frame clones, and not every one. The data show 200,000 to 250,000 clones, 83% seen once. This chain uses TRBV11-2 with TRBJ1-1, with D possibly matching TRBD1 (6 bases). The sample was peripheral blood. This TCR derives from a woman in her forties or fifties with acute or convalescent COVID-19. CDR3 DNA: TGTGCCAGCAGCTTAGCAGGGGCCGGGGTGGAAGCTTTCTTT. Protein sequence: CASSLAGAGVEAFF. The variable domain in full, with the rest retrieved from reference TRBV11-2 and TRBJ1-1, is EAGVAQSPRYKIIEKRQSVAFWCNPISGHATLYWYQQILGQGPKLLIQFQNNGVVDDSQLPKDRFSAERLKGVDSTLKIQPAKLEDSAVYLCASSLAGAGVEAFFGQGTRLTVV.